The entry below gives a single T cell receptor (beta chain) sequence along with its context. Its specificity is unknown. Repertoires were generated with immunoSEQ multiplex PCR, while TCRdb's copy carries only in-frame clones and drops some. The profile shows about 52,000 clones, roughly 73% of them singletons. Expansion of antigen-specific CD4+ T cells with viral peptide pools was carried out by the ViraFEST assay before sequencing. When about ten days of culture had elapsed, CD4+ T cells were isolated. Neither prior SARS-CoV-2 infection nor positive nucleocapsid antibodies were present in the vaccine recipients. Each well held about 2 million PBMC cultured with approximately 9.7 ug/ml peptides and around 10 IU/ml IL-2. Germline CDR1 is WSHSY and CDR2 is SAAADI. Unmatched junction bases numbered 5, after V lost 0 bases and J lost 3 bases. This CDR3 has 15 residues. This entry is derived from a study of vaccination effects on CD4 cells after COVID-19. Study overall: Everyone in the study got two shots of either the BNT162b2 or mRNA-1273 vaccine.

The sequence was obtained from a human donor who received a COVID-19 vaccine. The J gene is TRBJ2-7, the V gene TRBV10-2, with 7 positions matching TRBD1. Sequencing used CD4+ T cells from PBMCs cultured with HCoV-OC43 spike peptides, obtained before COVID-19 vaccination. The sample's subset: HCoV-OC43 spike overlapping peptide pool stimulation. CDR3 sequence: CASSESPTGNYEQYV. In DNA form, the CDR3 reads TGCGCCAGCAGTGAGTCGCCGACAGGGAACTACGAGCAGTACGTC.